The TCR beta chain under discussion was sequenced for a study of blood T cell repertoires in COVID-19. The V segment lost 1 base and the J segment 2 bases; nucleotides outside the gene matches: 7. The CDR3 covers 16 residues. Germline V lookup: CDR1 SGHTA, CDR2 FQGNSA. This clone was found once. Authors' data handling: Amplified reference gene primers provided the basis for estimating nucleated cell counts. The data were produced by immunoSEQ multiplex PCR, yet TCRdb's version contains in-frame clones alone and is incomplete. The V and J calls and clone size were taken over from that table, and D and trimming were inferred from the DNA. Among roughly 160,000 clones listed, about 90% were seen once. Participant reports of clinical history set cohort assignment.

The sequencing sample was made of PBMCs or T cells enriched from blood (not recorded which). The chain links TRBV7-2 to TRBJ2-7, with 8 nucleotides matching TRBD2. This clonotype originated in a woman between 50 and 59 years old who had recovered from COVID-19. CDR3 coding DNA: TGTGCCAGCAGCTTAGAGCTATTTAGCGGGGCCTACGAGCAGTACTTC. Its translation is CASSLELFSGAYEQYF.